Shown below are 27 T cell receptor beta chains from a single sample sequenced in a study of cytomegalovirus exposure and HLA in healthy donors. The PCR ran on 60 Vbeta and 13 Jbeta primers. Profiling relied on immunoSEQ multiplex PCR, and the TCRdb table lists in-frame clones only, not all of them. The sample records 150,000 to 200,000 clones, approximately 67% being singletons. The source material was PBMCs. These receptors all come from a man aged 35 to 55 in good health and CMV-seronegative.

The chain couples TRBV7-6 to TRBJ2-2; 7 positions agree with TRBD2. J gave up 5 bases and V 5 bases, and 8 bases lay outside the gene matches. Germline CDR1 reads SGHVS; CDR2 reads FNYEAQ. This CDR3 has 15 residues. The CDR3 DNA is TGTGCCAGCAGCCAGAGCGGGGCGGGGACCGGGGAGCTGTTTTTT. Residues: CASSQSGAGTGELFF.

V usage is TRBV5-6 and J usage is TRBJ1-3; D might be TRBD1 (6 bases). The CDR3 contains 16 residues. The germline V gene encodes CDR1 SGHDT and CDR2 YYEEEE. V gave up 2 bases and J gave up 1 base, with 13 bases separating them. Here the CDR3 reads CASSFRQDLSGNTIYF. CDR3 DNA sequence: TGTGCCAGCAGCTTCCGACAGGATCTATCTGGAAACACCATATATTTT.

There are a few counts of this clone. The genes are TRBV4-2 and TRBJ2-7, with TRBD2 matching 9 bases. The J segment lost 2 bases and the V segment lost 0 bases, leaving 11 bases of the junction unmatched. The CDR3 is 18 residues long. The germline gives CDR1 LGHNA, CDR2 YNFKEQ. Here the CDR3 DNA reads TGTGCCAGCAGCCAAGATGTTGCTAGCGGGAAAGGGGCCTACGAGCAGTACTTC. This gives the protein CASSQDVASGKGAYEQYF.

The gene calls are TRBV19 and TRBJ1-5; 7 bases agree with TRBD1. Germline values: CDR1 LNHDA, CDR2 SQIVND (reference sequence). The V segment lost 3 bases and the J segment 4 bases; nucleotides outside the gene matches: 6. The CDR3 spans 15 residues. Here the CDR3 reads CASSITYRGNQPQHF. The CDR3 DNA reads as TGTGCCAGTAGTATCACATACAGGGGAAATCAGCCCCAGCATTTT. The entire variable domain, with the rest obtained from reference TRBV19 and TRBJ1-5, is as follows: DGGITQSPKYLFRKEGQNVTLSCEQNLNHDAMYWYRQDPGQGLRLIYYSQIVNDFQKGDIAEGYSVSREKKESFPLTVTSAQKNPTAFYLCASSITYRGNQPQHFGDGTRLSIL.

This clone was picked up a small number of times. J is TRBJ1-1 and V is TRBV10-2, with 10 bases matching TRBD1. The CDR3 is made up of 15 amino acids. Per the germline V gene, CDR1 is WSHSY and CDR2 is SAAADI. The ends lost 2 bases at V and 4 bases at J; junction bases unmatched: 4. The CDR3 reads CASSEPRQGATEAFF. In DNA form, the CDR3 reads TGCGCCAGCAGTGAGCCGAGACAGGGGGCCACTGAAGCTTTCTTT.

This clone came up once. The chain links TRBV2 to TRBJ1-1, with D perhaps TRBD1 (6 bases). V lost 7 bases and J 6 bases, leaving 12 bases between the germline ends. In germline, CDR1 is SNHLY, CDR2 FYNNEI. CDR3 length: 12 amino acids. The CDR3, as DNA: TGTGCCAGCAATACAGGGAGAGCTGAAGCTTTCTTT. Protein sequence: CASNTGRAEAFF.

This sequence joins TRBV27 and TRBJ2-3; 7 bases agree with TRBD1. This CDR3 has 16 amino acids. Germline CDR1 and CDR2: MNHEY and SMNVEV (reference sequence). V was pared by 2 bases and J by 2 bases, with 7 bases of the junction left unmatched. CDR3 nucleotides: TGTGCCAGCAGTTTACAGGGACAGCCTTTCACAGATACGCAGTATTTT. It specifies CASSLQGQPFTDTQYF.

The rearrangement links TRBV5-4 to TRBJ2-6; D not resolved. The V gene's germline CDR1 is SGHNT and CDR2 YYREEE (reference sequence). This CDR3 comprises 16 residues. The V end lost 0 bases, the J end lost 0 bases, and 7 bases lay between the germline ends. The CDR3 DNA reads as TGTGCCAGCAGCTTGGGACATAACTCTGGGGCCAACGTCCTGACTTTC. Its translation is CASSLGHNSGANVLTF. The variable domain in full, with the rest retrieved from reference TRBV5-4 and TRBJ2-6, is ETGVTQSPTHLIKTRGQQVTLRCSSQSGHNTVSWYQQALGQGPQFIFQYYREEENGRGNFPPRFSGLQFPNYSSELNVNALELDDSALYLCASSLGHNSGANVLTFGAGSRLTVL.

The CDR3 region has the DNA TGTGCCAGCAGCGAAGGGACAGTGGGCAATCAGCCCCAGCATTTT. Encoded protein: CASSEGTVGNQPQHF. V gene TRBV9 combines with J gene TRBJ1-5; TRBD1 aligns across 7 bases. The CDR3 contains 15 residues. Germline trimming cut 3 bases from V and 2 bases from J; bases unmatched to any gene: 5. The germline V gene encodes CDR1 SGDLS and CDR2 YYNGEE.

The count of this clone is one. The V gene is TRBV6-1, the J gene TRBJ2-1; tentative D call: TRBD2 (6 bases). CDR3 size: 15 residues. V was clipped by 6 bases and J by 6 bases, with 18 bases between them. The germline V gene has CDR1 MNHNS and CDR2 SASEGT. The DNA for the CDR3 is TGTGCCAGCAGGGGACGGGACTCGAGGGGCAATGAGCAGTTCTTC. It translates to CASRGRDSRGNEQFF.

The rearrangement uses TRBV7-3 and TRBJ2-2, with D possibly TRBD1 on 5 matching bases. Germline loops: CDR1 SGHTA, CDR2 FQGTGA. Between the trimmed V and J ends, which lost 5 bases and 7 bases, there was a span of 17 bases. This CDR3 comprises 15 residues. This CDR3 is CASSQGQRGYGELFF. CDR3 DNA sequence: TGTGCCAGCAGCCAAGGACAAAGGGGCTACGGGGAGCTGTTTTTT.

This clone has just a few counts. This chain connects TRBV7-9 to TRBJ2-2; TRBD2 might be the D (6 bases). Per the germline V gene, CDR1 is SEHNR and CDR2 is FQNEAQ (reference sequence). The ends were cut back, 5 bases at V and 7 bases at J, with 11 bases in the middle. This CDR3 has 13 amino acids. The CDR3 DNA is TGTGCCAGCAGCCAGTCGGGAGTCGGGGAGCTGTTTTTT. Translation gives CASSQSGVGELFF.

The chain recombines TRBV6-6 with TRBJ1-2; 8 nucleotides line up with TRBD1. CDR1 is MNHNY, CDR2 SVGAGI, per germline (reference sequence). J was trimmed by 4 bases and V by 5 bases; bases with no gene match: 3. The CDR3 is 13 residues long. As DNA, the CDR3 is TGTGCCAGCAGTAAAGGACAGGGCTATGGCTACACCTTC. This codes for CASSKGQGYGYTF.

The CDR3 is CASSLRSTEQFF. The CDR3 DNA is TGTGCCAGCAGCTTACGTTCTACTGAGCAGTTCTTC. The chain joins TRBV7-6 to TRBJ2-1; D gene unclear. Trimming removed 2 bases from V and 9 bases from J, with 8 bases in between. Germline CDR1 is SGHVS and CDR2 is FNYEAQ. This CDR3 is built from 12 residues.

The rearrangement joins TRBV29-1 to TRBJ2-1, with no clear D. The germline V gene encodes CDR1 SQVTM and CDR2 ANQGSEA. V was shortened by 2 bases and J by 12 bases, with 14 bases between the two germline ends. The CDR3 has 12 amino acids. Here the CDR3 reads CSVELDSEGQFF. As DNA, the CDR3 is TGCAGCGTTGAATTAGACTCCGAAGGGCAGTTCTTC.

This clone was observed a few times. The genes are TRBV6-1 and TRBJ2-5; possibly TRBD1 for D (5 bases). The end of the DNA is better explained by TRBJ2-7, so the J call may be wrong. The CDR3 spans 13 residues. The V gene's germline CDR1 is MNHNS and CDR2 SASEGT. CDR3 in DNA: TGTGCCAGCAAGACCGACAGCTCCTACGAGCAGTACTTC. Protein sequence: CASKTDSSYEQYF.

The chain employs TRBV2 and TRBJ1-2; D is perhaps TRBD1 (5 bases). This CDR3 is 14 amino acids long. Germline loops: CDR1 SNHLY, CDR2 FYNNEI. V shed 6 bases and J shed 2 bases, with 13 bases lying between them. CDR3 residues: CASSREGSNYGYTF. The CDR3, as DNA: TGTGCCAGCAGCAGGGAGGGCTCGAACTATGGCTACACCTTC.

The chain couples TRBV29-1 to TRBJ2-5; D might be TRBD1 (5 bases). Trimming removed 4 bases at V and 1 base at J, with 7 bases between. CDR3 length equals 12 residues. Germline CDR1 reads SQVTM; CDR2 reads ANQGSEA. Written as DNA, the CDR3 is TGCAGCGTTGGGGGCGGCCAAGAGACCCAGTACTTC. Translating it yields CSVGGGQETQYF.

This clone was picked up one time. This chain's CDR3 is CASSLISSTDTQYF. The CDR3 region has the DNA TGTGCCAGCAGCCTAATCTCTAGCACAGATACGCAGTATTTT. The V call is TRBV5-4, the J call TRBJ2-3; D is undetermined. The CDR3 is 14 amino acids. Between the trimmed V and J ends, which lost 4 bases and 0 bases, there was a span of 9 bases. The germline V gene encodes CDR1 SGHNT and CDR2 YYREEE (reference sequence).

The chain has TRBV9 and TRBJ2-7, with D perhaps TRBD2 (7 bases). Germline CDR1 reads SGDLS; CDR2 reads YYNGEE. This CDR3 is built from 16 residues. V was cut by 3 bases and J by 1 base, with 17 bases left in between. The CDR3 loop reads CASSALGGAGSYEQYF. In DNA form, the CDR3 reads TGTGCCAGCAGCGCCCTGGGGGGGGCTGGGTCCTACGAGCAGTACTTC. The full variable domain, rest sourced from reference TRBV9 and TRBJ2-7, is DSGVTQTPKHLITATGQRVTLRCSPRSGDLSVYWYQQSLDQGLQFLIQYYNGEERAKGNILERFSAQQFPDLHSELNLSSLELGDSALYFCASSALGGAGSYEQYFGPGTRLTVT.

This chain links TRBV19 with TRBJ2-7; 9 bases are shared with TRBD1. The V gene's germline CDR1 is LNHDA and CDR2 SQIVND (reference sequence). V lost 9 bases to trimming and J lost 3 bases; unmatched junction nucleotides: 6. The CDR3 is 13 residues long. The DNA of the CDR3 is TGTGCCAGCCTACCGGGACAGGGCTACGAGCAGTACTTC. Amino acids: CASLPGQGYEQYF.

This chain connects TRBV30 to TRBJ1-4, with D possibly being TRBD1 (6 bases). The germline V gene has CDR1 GTSNPN and CDR2 SVGIG (reference sequence). CDR3 length: 15 amino acids. V was shortened by 3 bases and J by 5 bases, with 16 bases between the two germline ends. As DNA, the CDR3 is TGTGCCTGGAGAGACCGAGGGGGATTGAATGAAAAACTGTTTTTT. Translating it yields CAWRDRGGLNEKLFF.

This clone appeared a few times. This rearrangement joins TRBV2 to TRBJ1-2; 9 nucleotides match TRBD1. V lost 3 bases and J lost 7; bases outside the gene matches: 6. CDR3 length: 14 residues. Germline loops: CDR1 SNHLY, CDR2 FYNNEI. For the CDR3, the DNA is TGTGCCAGCAGTGACATACAGGGGGCGTCTGGCTACACCTTC. Amino acids: CASSDIQGASGYTF.

The chain employs TRBV2 and TRBJ1-1; perhaps TRBD1 as D (6 bases). V gave up 6 bases and J gave up 4 bases, with 18 bases separating them. Per the germline V gene, CDR1 is SNHLY and CDR2 is FYNNEI. CDR3 length equals 15 residues. This CDR3 is CASSGEQGLGTEAFF. In DNA form, the CDR3 reads TGTGCCAGCAGCGGGGAGCAGGGGTTGGGCACTGAAGCTTTCTTT. Supplemented by reference TRBV2 and TRBJ1-1, the full variable domain reads EPEVTQTPSHQVTQMGQEVILRCVPISNHLYFYWYRQILGQKVEFLVSFYNNEISEKSEIFDDQFSVERPDGSNFTLKIRSTKLEDSAMYFCASSGEQGLGTEAFFGQGTRLTVV.

This clone was seen only once. CDR3: CASSLRATGGKETQYF. CDR3 bases: TGTGCCAGCAGCTTACGTGCGACAGGGGGTAAAGAGACCCAGTACTTC. The chain is built from TRBV5-6 and TRBJ2-5; 9 bases fit TRBD1. CDR1 and CDR2 (germline): SGHDT, YYEEEE. The CDR3 sequence is 16 residues long. After removal of 2 bases from V and 3 bases from J, the junction contained 8 bases not matched to a gene.

The chain uses TRBV18 and TRBJ1-1, with TRBD1 as a possible D gene (6 bases). V was trimmed by 0 bases and J by 5 bases, leaving 13 bases between them. The CDR3 runs to 15 residues. Germline V gene sequence: CDR1 KGHSH, CDR2 LQKENI. DNA of the CDR3: TGTGCCAGCTCACCACCGGACAGAAGTTGGACTGAAGCTTTCTTT. Its translation: CASSPPDRSWTEAFF.

Only a few counts were recorded for this clone. The chain has TRBV29-1 and TRBJ2-5, with D unclear. The J call may be in error: the DNA end matches TRBJ2-7 better. Per the germline V gene, CDR1 is SQVTM and CDR2 is ANQGSEA. The CDR3 extends over 12 amino acids. The CDR3 region has the DNA TGCAGCGTTAATACAGAAACCTACGAGCAGTACTTC. Its protein is CSVNTETYEQYF.